The 22 T cell receptor beta chains below come from one sample, sequenced in a study of T cells in Graves' hyperthyroidism and ophthalmopathy (dated 2019 in TCRdb). Libraries were made using multiplex PCR. The data were produced on an Illumina HiSeq 2000. The TCR beta CDR3 regions were amplified from the RNA transcripts. The TCR CDR3 was subjected to a first round of RT-PCR using the HTBI primer set and the Qiagen OneStep RT-PCR kit. Clones were called with MiXCR by TCRdb after fastp trimmed the public reads at Q25, and only in-frame beta chains were retained. Each entry merges the rows of one CDR3 protein and shows their most common DNA and genes. The sample has fewer than 900,000 distinct CDR3 sequences on record, roughly 20% of them singletons. The ten most abundant clones make up around 15% of the sample. Sequencing was performed on blood. Source of these receptors: a woman aged 45 to 65 with Graves' hyperthyroidism that later progressed to Graves' ophthalmopathy.

This chain joins TRBV2 and TRBJ2-7; D might be TRBD2 (6 bases). The CDR3 contains 13 residues. Germline V CDR1 and CDR2: SNHLY, FYNNEI. V lost 0 bases and J 7 bases, leaving 10 bases between the germline ends. The CDR3 DNA reads TGTGCCAGCAGTGAAGCGCGCGGGGTTGAGCAGTACTTC. It codes for CASSEARGVEQYF. Full variable domain (outside the CDR3, taken from reference TRBV2 and TRBJ2-7): EPEVTQTPSHQVTQMGQEVILRCVPISNHLYFYWYRQILGQKVEFLVSFYNNEISEKSEIFDDQFSVERPDGSNFTLKIRSTKLEDSAMYFCASSEARGVEQYFGPGTRLTVT.

CDR3 amino acids: CASSLDRAYSHGYTF. In nucleotides, the CDR3 is TGTGCCAGCAGCCTGGACAGGGCCTATTCCCATGGCTACACCTTC. The chain is built from TRBV7-9 and TRBJ1-2; 8 nucleotides align to TRBD1. V gave up 5 bases and J gave up 6 bases; unmatched junction bases: 11. This CDR3 comprises 15 residues. Germline CDR1 is SEHNR and CDR2 is FQNEAQ (reference sequence). The whole variable domain, remainder taken from reference TRBV7-9 and TRBJ1-2, is DTGVSQNPRHKITKRGQNVTFRCDPISEHNRLYWYRQTLGQGPEFLTYFQNEAQLEKSRLLSDRFSAERPKGSFSTLEIQRTEQGDSAMYLCASSLDRAYSHGYTFGSGTRLTVV.

Ten or more counts support this clonotype. The CDR3 loop reads CASSPPGGRNTEAFF. CDR3 sequence (DNA): TGTGCCAGCAGCCCCCCGGGGGGGCGGAACACTGAAGCTTTCTTT. The rearrangement uses TRBV11-2 and TRBJ1-1, with a weak D call TRBD1 (6 bases). The CDR3 covers 15 residues. V lost 5 bases to trimming and J lost 1 base, with 14 bases between them. CDR1 SGHAT and CDR2 FQNNGV come from the germline V gene.

This sequence joins TRBV7-2 and TRBJ2-1; 11 nucleotides line up with TRBD1. Trimming took 4 bases from V and 7 from J; bases not matched to a gene: 9. Per the germline V gene, CDR1 is SGHTA and CDR2 is FQGNSA. This CDR3 comprises 16 residues. CDR3 in amino acids: CASSYFGQGARNEQFF. The CDR3 region has the DNA TGTGCCAGCAGCTACTTCGGACAGGGGGCGAGGAATGAGCAGTTCTTC.

This clonotype showed up many times. DNA of the CDR3: TGTGCCAGCAGCGGACAGGGAAGCAATCAGCCCCAGCATTTT. Its translation: CASSGQGSNQPQHF. The chain uses TRBV2 and TRBJ1-5, with TRBD1 identical over 8 bases. Trimming took 6 bases from V and 1 from J; bases not matched to a gene: 2. Germline CDR1 and CDR2: SNHLY and FYNNEI. The CDR3 has 14 amino acids.

This rearrangement joins TRBV3-1 to TRBJ2-2, with 9 bases lining up with TRBD2. There are 17 residues in the CDR3. With 0 bases clipped from V and 5 bases from J, the junction kept 7 bases outside the gene matches. Germline V gene sequence: CDR1 LGHDT, CDR2 YNNKEL (reference sequence). Written as DNA, the CDR3 is TGTGCCAGCAGCCAAGACGGCGCGGGGGGGCTAACCGGGGAGCTGTTTTTT. This codes for CASSQDGAGGLTGELFF. Based on the CDR3 plus reference TRBV3-1 and TRBJ2-2, the full variable domain is DTAVSQTPKYLVTQMGNDKSIKCEQNLGHDTMYWYKQDSKKFLKIMFSYNNKELIINETVPNRFSPKSPDKAHLNLHINSLELGDSAVYFCASSQDGAGGLTGELFFGEGSRLTVL.

The sample holds many counts of this clonotype. DNA for the CDR3: TGTGCCAGCAGCTCAGGGCTTAGTGCTGAAGCTTTCTTT. Protein: CASSSGLSAEAFF. V is TRBV11-1 and J is TRBJ1-1; tentative D call: TRBD1 (5 bases). V lost 4 bases and J 6 bases, leaving 12 bases between the germline ends. The V gene's germline CDR1 is SGHAT and CDR2 FQDESV (reference sequence). CDR3 length equals 13 residues.

This chain links TRBV3-1 with TRBJ2-1; 8 bases are a match to TRBD2. V lost 6 bases and J lost 1; bases outside the gene matches: 8. From germline, CDR1 is LGHDT and CDR2 YNNKEL (reference sequence). There are 16 residues in the CDR3. CDR3 region: CASSLHGGGSYNEQFF. The CDR3 DNA reads as TGTGCCAGCAGTCTCCATGGCGGGGGGTCCTACAATGAGCAGTTCTTC.

This clonotype was seen more than once but under ten times. This chain joins TRBV25-1 and TRBJ1-2, with D perhaps matching TRBD1 (5 bases). Germline CDR1 is MGHDK and CDR2 is SYGVNS. Trimming cost V 2 bases and J 8 bases, with 15 bases left between them. The CDR3 consists of 14 residues. CDR3: CASSERDALGGYTF. CDR3 bases: TGTGCCAGCAGTGAAAGGGACGCTTTGGGAGGCTACACCTTC.

This chain connects TRBV6-1 to TRBJ1-4; no reliable D call. V lost 7 bases to trimming and J lost 0 bases, with 6 bases between them. Looked up from germline, CDR1 is MNHNS and CDR2 is SASEGT. The CDR3 has 13 amino acids. The CDR3 here is CASKESTNEKLFF. The CDR3 coding sequence is TGTGCCAGCAAAGAATCAACTAATGAAAAACTGTTTTTT.

This clonotype has a count of ten or more. The gene calls are TRBV4-1 and TRBJ1-1; D is unresolved. This CDR3 comprises 14 residues. V lost 0 bases and J 1 base, leaving 6 bases between the germline ends. Germline assignment: CDR1 MGHRA and CDR2 YSYEKL. The CDR3 DNA follows: TGCGCCAGCAGCCAAGATAGGACGAACACTGAAGCTTTCTTT. This codes for CASSQDRTNTEAFF.

The gene calls are TRBV24-1 and TRBJ1-2, with 7 positions matching TRBD1. V shed 7 bases, J shed 4 bases, and the junction held 5 bases outside the gene matches. The germline gives CDR1 KGHDR, CDR2 SFDVKD. The CDR3 runs 13 residues. The CDR3 region is CATSVTGTYGYTF. The CDR3 nucleotides are TGTGCCACCAGCGTGACAGGGACCTATGGCTACACCTTC.

Many counts were recorded for this clonotype. V and J are TRBV10-1 and TRBJ2-3, with TRBD1 matching 7 bases. The CDR3 spans 15 residues. The V gene's germline CDR1 is WNHNN and CDR2 SYGVQD (reference sequence). J lost 5 bases, V lost 3 bases, and 8 bases had no gene match. The CDR3: CASSEYRQGRDTQYF. CDR3 nucleotide sequence: TGCGCCAGCAGTGAATATCGACAGGGTCGAGATACGCAGTATTTT.

Many counts were recorded for this clonotype. CDR3 coding DNA: TGTGCCAGCAGTATTGAGGACAGCTACGAGCAGTACTTC. It codes for CASSIEDSYEQYF. V gene TRBV6-1 combines with J gene TRBJ2-7; maybe TRBD1 (6 bases). Trimming removed 5 bases at V and 3 bases at J, with 11 bases between. Germline V gene lookup returns CDR1 MNHNS and CDR2 SASEGT. The CDR3 extends over 13 amino acids.

V and J are TRBV7-9 and TRBJ1-3; D is unclear. This CDR3 contains 14 residues. Germline V gene sequence: CDR1 SEHNR, CDR2 FQNEAQ (reference sequence). The germline V and J ends were trimmed by 5 bases and 0 bases, with 8 bases remaining between them. The CDR3 bases are TGTGCCAGCAGCGAGCAAAGCTCTGGAAACACCATATATTTT. Translation: CASSEQSSGNTIYF.

This clonotype came up many times. CDR3 bases: TGTGCCTGGGAACAGACAGGGAGCGAGCAGTACTTC. Translating it yields CAWEQTGSEQYF. The V call is TRBV30, the J call TRBJ2-7; TRBD1 agrees at 7 bases. The CDR3 has 12 residues. Germline loops: CDR1 GTSNPN, CDR2 SVGIG (reference sequence). V was pared by 5 bases and J by 6 bases, with 7 bases of the junction left unmatched.

This clonotype was detected a few times. The chain has TRBV5-1 and TRBJ1-2; TRBD1 aligns across 7 bases. This CDR3 is 17 amino acids long. CDR1 and CDR2 from the germline V gene are SGHRS and YFSETQ. With 0 bases clipped from V and 2 bases from J, the junction kept 10 bases outside the gene matches. In DNA, the CDR3 is TGCGCCAGCAGCTTGGAGCAGGGGGACTTACCCAACTATGGCTACACCTTC. It translates to CASSLEQGDLPNYGYTF.

In this sample, this clonotype turned up many times. This chain connects TRBV11-2 to TRBJ2-1, with 12 positions matching TRBD2. The CDR3 sequence is 16 residues long. V trimming: 4 bases; J trimming: 5 bases; junction bases outside the gene matches: 6. From germline, CDR1 is SGHAT and CDR2 FQNNGV. The DNA of the CDR3 is TGTGCCAGCAGCTCGAAGACTAGCGGGGGTAACAATGAGCAGTTCTTC. It encodes CASSSKTSGGNNEQFF.

This clonotype was seen only a few times. V usage is TRBV6-1 and J usage is TRBJ1-3, with TRBD1 as a possible D gene (6 bases). CDR3 length equals 15 residues. Germline assignment: CDR1 MNHNS and CDR2 SASEGT. V shed 6 bases and J shed 3 bases, with 15 bases lying between them. The CDR3 DNA reads as TGTGCCAGCAGCCCCGCTACAGGGTATGGAAACACCATATATTTT. Its protein is CASSPATGYGNTIYF.

There are many counts of this clonotype. The chain has TRBV2 and TRBJ2-5; D gene unclear. The CDR3 is 13 amino acids. CDR1 and CDR2 (germline): SNHLY, FYNNEI. Deletions cut 0 bases from V and 1 base from J, with 3 bases between. The DNA of the CDR3 is TGTGCCAGCAGTGAAGCGGGCCAAGAGACCCAGTACTTC. It translates to CASSEAGQETQYF.

This clonotype has at least ten counts. This chain joins TRBV6-1 and TRBJ1-1; D uncertain. Germline-derived CDR1 and CDR2 are MNHNS and SASEGT. Trimming pared 6 bases from V and 3 bases from J, leaving 8 bases between. This CDR3 has 12 residues. CDR3 nucleotide sequence: TGTGCCAGCAGCCCAGAGGACACTGAAGCTTTCTTT. The encoded protein is CASSPEDTEAFF.

The sample holds many counts of this clonotype. The chain recombines TRBV12-3 or TRBV12-4 with TRBJ2-7; D possibly uses TRBD1 or TRBD2 (5 bases each). The CDR3 covers 13 residues. V was clipped by 6 bases and J by 7 bases, with 16 bases between them. CDR3 sequence (DNA): TGTGCCAGCAGGGGGGATGCCTCGGGGGAGCAGTACTTC. As protein: CASRGDASGEQYF.